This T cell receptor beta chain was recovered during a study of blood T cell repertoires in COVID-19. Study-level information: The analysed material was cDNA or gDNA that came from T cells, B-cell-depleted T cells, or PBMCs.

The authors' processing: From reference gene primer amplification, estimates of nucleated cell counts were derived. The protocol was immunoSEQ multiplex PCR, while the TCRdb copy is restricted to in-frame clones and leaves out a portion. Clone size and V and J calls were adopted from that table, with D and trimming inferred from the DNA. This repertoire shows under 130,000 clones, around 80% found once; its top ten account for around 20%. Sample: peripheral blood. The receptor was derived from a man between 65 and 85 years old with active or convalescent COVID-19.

The CDR3 coding sequence is TGCAGCGTTAAGAGGGAACAGGGGGTATACGAGCAGTACTTC. Translating it yields CSVKREQGVYEQYF. This rearrangement joins TRBV29-1 to TRBJ2-7; 8 bases agree with TRBD1. The CDR3 runs to 14 residues. Germline V lookup: CDR1 SQVTM, CDR2 ANQGSEA. J gave up 4 bases and V 5 bases, and 10 bases lay outside the gene matches.